The text below deals with one T cell receptor (beta chain). This specimen comes from a study of control samples from healthy donors and cancer patients. Per germline, CDR1 SNHLY and CDR2 FYNNEI. The CDR3 has 14 amino acids. V gave up 6 bases and J gave up 3 bases, with 12 bases separating them. Here immunoSEQ multiplex PCR was the method, and the copy in TCRdb shows in-frame clones only, minus some. The sample carries about 120,000 clones, roughly 87% recorded once. This chain connects TRBV2 to TRBJ2-1; a possible D gene is TRBD1 (5 bases). The sequence derives from a man between 18 and 35 years old in good health. Sequences were obtained from blood. The DNA of the CDR3 is TGTGCCAGCAGACAGGAACAGATCTACAATGAGCAGTTCTTC. Its translation: CASRQEQIYNEQFF.